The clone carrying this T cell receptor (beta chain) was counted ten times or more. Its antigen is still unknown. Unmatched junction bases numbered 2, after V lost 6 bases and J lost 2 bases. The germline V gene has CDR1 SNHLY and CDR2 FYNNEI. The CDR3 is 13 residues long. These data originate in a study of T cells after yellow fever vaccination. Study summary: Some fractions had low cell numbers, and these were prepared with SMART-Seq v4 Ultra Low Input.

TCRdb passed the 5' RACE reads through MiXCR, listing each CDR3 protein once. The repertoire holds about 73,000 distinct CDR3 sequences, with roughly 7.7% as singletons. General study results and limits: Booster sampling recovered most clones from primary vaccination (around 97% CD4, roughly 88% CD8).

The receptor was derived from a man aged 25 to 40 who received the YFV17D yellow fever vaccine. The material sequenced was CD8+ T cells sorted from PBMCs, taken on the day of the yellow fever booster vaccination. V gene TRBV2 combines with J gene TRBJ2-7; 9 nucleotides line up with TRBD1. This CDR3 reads CASRGTGPYEQYF. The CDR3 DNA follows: TGTGCCAGCAGGGGGACAGGGCCCTACGAGCAGTACTTC.